This T cell receptor beta chain was profiled in a study of blood T cell repertoires in COVID-19. For the study at large: The United States, Italy and Spain were the sources of the acute and convalescent COVID-19 samples. PBMCs, B-cell-depleted T cells, or T cells provided the cDNA or gDNA that made up the material.

Trimming cost V 2 bases and J 3 bases; bases outside gene matches: 8. From germline, CDR1 is SGHRS and CDR2 YFSETQ. The CDR3 covers 15 residues. In the study's own analysis: How many nucleated cells were present was estimated from reference gene primer amplification. The repertoire was sequenced with immunoSEQ multiplex PCR; TCRdb's copy has only in-frame clones and lacks some. V and J calls and clone size are given by that table; D and trimming were obtained from the DNA. There are 250,000 to 300,000 clones in the sample; around nine tenths occur only once, and 10% lies in the top ten. This sequence joins TRBV5-1 and TRBJ2-7; TRBD1 matches 7 bases. The sequence was collected from a woman between 65 and 79 years old with COVID-19, enrolled during active disease. Specimen: peripheral blood. In nucleotides, the CDR3 is TGCGCCAGCAGCTTAGAGGGGGCGGGTGTCTACGAGCAGTACTTC. It translates to CASSLEGAGVYEQYF.